Presented here are 3 T cell receptor beta chains from one specimen sequenced in a study of T cells after yellow fever vaccination. TCRdb reanalysed the 5' RACE reads using MiXCR and keeps one entry per CDR3 protein. The sample has a few hundred thousand distinct CDR3 sequences, roughly a sixth seen once; the top ten hold roughly 17%. The source material was PBMCs, sampled 4 to 6 days after the first yellow fever vaccination. The source of these receptors is a man aged 18 to 35 who received the YFV17D yellow fever vaccine.

This clonotype was seen only a few times. The CDR3 spells CSAAGQLNEQYF. The CDR3 DNA is TGCAGTGCTGCGGGACAGTTAAACGAGCAGTACTTC. The chain couples TRBV20-1 to TRBJ2-7; D is possibly TRBD1 (7 bases). Looked up from germline, CDR1 is DFQATT and CDR2 is SNEGSKA (reference sequence). The CDR3 is 12 residues long. V was cut by 5 bases and J by 5 bases, with 13 bases left in between.

The chain couples TRBV4-1 to TRBJ2-4; 8 bases map to TRBD1. Looked up from germline, CDR1 is MGHRA and CDR2 is YSYEKL. Trimming at V came to 2 bases and at J to 6 bases, leaving 3 bases not matched to a gene. The CDR3 length is 14 residues. CDR3 residues: CASSQMTGANIQYF. DNA for the CDR3: TGCGCCAGCAGCCAAATGACAGGGGCAAACATTCAGTACTTC.

The chain carries TRBV4-3 and TRBJ1-5; 9 bases agree with TRBD1. V dropped 4 bases and J dropped 2; count of bases not matched to a gene: 24. CDR3 length: 22 amino acids. Germline V gives CDR1 LGHNA, CDR2 YSLEER. In nucleotides, the CDR3 is TGCGCCAGCAGCCGATCACCGGTTGGACAGGGGCGTTTTTTACGGGGCAATCAGCCCCAGCATTTT. It codes for CASSRSPVGQGRFLRGNQPQHF.